The present T cell receptor beta chain was sequenced within a study of T cell changes during pregnancy in multiple sclerosis. With V trimmed by 5 bases and J by 8 bases, 7 bases remained unmatched. The germline V gene encodes CDR1 LNHDA and CDR2 SQIVND (reference sequence). The CDR3 is 13 amino acids. Generated by immunoSEQ multiplex PCR, the TCRdb table keeps only in-frame clones and is missing some. This table holds about 45,000 clones, about 95% found once. The sequence was obtained from a female donor with multiple sclerosis, enrolled in a pregnancy study. This rearrangement joins TRBV19 to TRBJ1-2; TRBD1 agrees at 8 bases. The sample consisted of peripheral blood, taken in the second trimester of pregnancy. The CDR3 sequence: CASSEGTGGGYTF. CDR3 DNA sequence: TGTGCCAGTAGTGAGGGGACAGGAGGAGGCTACACCTTC.